These 31 T cell receptor beta chains were all obtained from the same sample, sequenced in a study of early T cells in non-severe SARS-CoV-2 infection. Each CDR3 protein gets one entry after TCRdb re-called the 5' RACE reads with MiXCR. The data show around 55,000 distinct CDR3 sequences, more than 6.5% seen once. The sample consisted of whole blood, taken at baseline. All receptors derive from an adult who was a healthcare worker with PCR-confirmed SARS-CoV-2 infection or an uninfected control (not recorded which).

This clonotype was detected many times. The chain is built from TRBV4-3 and TRBJ2-3; possible D gene TRBD1, 6 bases. Germline V gives CDR1 LGHNA, CDR2 YSLEER. Trimming removed 3 bases at V and 3 bases at J, with 16 bases between. The CDR3 has 16 residues. For the CDR3, the DNA is TGCGCCAGCAGCCATGACTACGGACAGTGGACAGATACGCAGTATTTT. This sequence encodes CASSHDYGQWTDTQYF.

This clonotype came up many times. The chain joins TRBV20-1 to TRBJ1-1; 7 bases agree with TRBD1. Germline lookup yields CDR1 DFQATT and CDR2 SNEGSKA (reference sequence). With V trimmed by 5 bases and J by 3 bases, 3 bases remained unmatched. CDR3 size: 12 residues. The CDR3 reads CSASGGDTEAFF. The DNA of the CDR3 is TGCAGTGCTTCAGGGGGAGACACTGAAGCTTTCTTT.

This clonotype was counted many times. The V and J genes are TRBV4-3 and TRBJ2-3; TRBD2 matches at 12 bases. There are 18 residues in the CDR3. The V and J ends lost 0 bases and 5 bases, in that order; junction bases with no gene match: 9. Per germline, CDR1 LGHNA and CDR2 YSLEER. CDR3: CASSQELAGGSRIDTQYF. The CDR3, as DNA: TGCGCCAGCAGCCAAGAACTAGCGGGGGGTTCCAGGATAGATACGCAGTATTTT.

This clonotype was counted many times. The chain carries TRBV9 and TRBJ2-3; D is possibly TRBD1 (5 bases). CDR1 and CDR2 from the germline V gene are SGDLS and YYNGEE. The CDR3 totals 16 residues. Trimming shortened V by 4 bases and J by 3 bases, and 18 bases separated the two germline ends. The CDR3 bases are TGTGCCAGCAGCCCCCAAGCCAATAGGGGTACAGATACGCAGTATTTT. Translation: CASSPQANRGTDTQYF. Filled out from reference TRBV9 and TRBJ2-3, the complete variable domain reads DSGVTQTPKHLITATGQRVTLRCSPRSGDLSVYWYQQSLDQGLQFLIQYYNGEERAKGNILERFSAQQFPDLHSELNLSSLELGDSALYFCASSPQANRGTDTQYFGPGTRLTVL.

In its sample, this clonotype was seen many times. The chain couples TRBV7-6 to TRBJ2-1; TRBD2 agrees at 8 bases. Germline V gives CDR1 SGHVS, CDR2 FNYEAQ. Germline trimming cut 2 bases from V and 9 bases from J; bases unmatched to any gene: 9. This CDR3 is built from 15 residues. For the CDR3, the DNA is TGTGCCAGCAGCTTATCCGGGGGGGGCCTGGTTGAGCAGTTCTTC. Its translation is CASSLSGGGLVEQFF.

This clonotype was counted ten times or more. This rearrangement joins TRBV20-1 to TRBJ2-2; D is unresolved. The CDR3 runs 12 residues. Trimming removed 3 bases at V and 6 bases at J, with 8 bases between. Germline CDR1 reads DFQATT; CDR2 reads SNEGSKA (reference sequence). The CDR3: CSASGLAGELFF. The CDR3 DNA is TGCAGTGCTAGTGGATTAGCCGGGGAGCTGTTTTTT.

There are many counts of this clonotype. One end of the junction does not line up with germline, which may come from a read error. The genes are TRBV28 and TRBJ1-1; D may be TRBD1 (6 bases). Germline loops: CDR1 MDHEN, CDR2 SYDVKM. This CDR3 has 17 residues. In DNA, the CDR3 is TGTGCCAGCAGACCCCAGACAGGTGCCCCGGGGGGCACTGAAGTTTTCTTT. Translating it yields CASRPQTGAPGGTEVFF.

This clonotype was seen only a few times. The chain uses TRBV6-6 and TRBJ1-2, with D tentatively TRBD1 (6 bases). V was shortened by 10 bases and J by 5 bases, with 26 bases between the two germline ends. This CDR3 comprises 16 residues. Germline assignment: CDR1 MNHNY and CDR2 SVGAGI (reference sequence). Here the CDR3 reads CATTGGQTLWEYGYTF. CDR3 sequence (DNA): TGTGCCACAACAGGTGGACAGACCCTATGGGAGTATGGCTACACCTTC.

This clonotype has a handful of counts. This chain connects TRBV5-1 to TRBJ2-7; 7 bases fit TRBD1. The CDR3 spans 12 residues. CDR1 is SGHRS, CDR2 YFSETQ, per germline. V was clipped by 3 bases and J by 5 bases; unmatched bases: 2. For the CDR3, the DNA is TGCGCCAGCAGCTGGACAGGCCACGAGCAGTACTTC. Translated: CASSWTGHEQYF.

This clonotype was observed at least ten times. This chain connects TRBV23-1 to TRBJ1-6; the D gene is possibly TRBD1 (5 bases). TRBV23-1 is sorted into the ORF group, with uncertain function. This CDR3 comprises 16 residues. V was pared by 6 bases and J by 6 bases, with 18 bases between. The CDR3 is CASSLRPQGSNSPLHF. CDR3 sequence (DNA): TGCGCCAGCAGCCTTCGACCGCAGGGAAGTAATTCACCCCTCCACTTT.

This clonotype was seen ten or more times. The V call is TRBV29-1, the J call TRBJ2-1; 8 positions match TRBD2. This CDR3 spans 15 amino acids. Germline CDR1 is SQVTM and CDR2 is ANQGSEA. J lost 0 bases, V lost 4 bases, and 5 bases had no gene match. The CDR3 protein is CSVGRLASSYNEQFF. CDR3 DNA sequence: TGCAGCGTTGGAAGACTAGCGTCCTCCTACAATGAGCAGTTCTTC.

This clonotype was picked up a small number of times. The chain recombines TRBV5-1 with TRBJ2-1; maybe TRBD2 (5 bases). The ends were cut back, 2 bases at V and 4 bases at J, with 10 bases in the middle. Germline CDR1 SGHRS, CDR2 YFSETQ. This CDR3 region has 14 residues. The CDR3 nucleotides read TGCGCCAGCAGCTTACAGAGGGTGTACAATGAGCAGTTCTTC. Its protein product is CASSLQRVYNEQFF.

This clonotype has at least ten counts. The gene calls are TRBV5-6 and TRBJ1-4; a weak D match, TRBD1 (5 bases). Trimming stripped 4 bases from V and 4 bases from J, with 14 bases between. Germline CDR1 is SGHDT and CDR2 is YYEEEE. The CDR3 is 15 residues long. As DNA, the CDR3 is TGTGCCAGCAGCATGGGACTGAGTCTTAATGAAAAACTGTTTTTT. This sequence encodes CASSMGLSLNEKLFF.

The rearrangement uses TRBV15 and TRBJ2-5; D remains ambiguous. The germline V gene has CDR1 LNHNV and CDR2 YYDKDF (reference sequence). This CDR3 comprises 16 residues. The V end lost 2 bases, the J end lost 0 bases, and 13 bases lay between the germline ends. CDR3 residues: CATSRTPAAYQETQYF. In nucleotides, the CDR3 is TGTGCCACCAGCAGAACCCCAGCTGCGTACCAAGAGACCCAGTACTTC.

The chain links TRBV20-1 to TRBJ2-3; D unclear. Deletions cut 5 bases from V and 0 bases from J, with 9 bases between. CDR3 size: 13 residues. From germline, CDR1 is DFQATT and CDR2 SNEGSKA (reference sequence). CDR3 nucleotides: TGCAGTGCTGCCATTTCTAGCACAGATACGCAGTATTTT. Translation: CSAAISSTDTQYF.

This clonotype is deemed medium-sized. V is TRBV7-2 and J is TRBJ2-6; TRBD1 matches at 9 bases. V trimming: 5 bases; J trimming: 0 bases; junction bases outside the gene matches: 11. The V gene's germline CDR1 is SGHTA and CDR2 FQGNSA. The CDR3 length is 19 residues. The CDR3 is CASSQEGQGTFSGANVLTF. The CDR3 coding sequence is TGTGCCAGCAGCCAAGAGGGACAGGGAACATTCTCTGGGGCCAACGTCCTGACTTTC. The full variable domain, with the rest looked up from reference TRBV7-2 and TRBJ2-6, is GAGVSQSPSNKVTEKGKDVELRCDPISGHTALYWYRQSLGQGLEFLIYFQGNSAPDKSGLPSDRFSAERTGGSVSTLTIQRTQQEDSAVYLCASSQEGQGTFSGANVLTFGAGSRLTVL.

In its sample, this clonotype was seen a few times. The chain carries TRBV13 and TRBJ2-3; no firm D call. V was cut by 5 bases and J by 2 bases, with 14 bases left in between. The CDR3 runs 15 residues. Germline-derived CDR1 and CDR2 are PRHDT and FYEKMQ (reference sequence). This CDR3 reads CASSVRNEFTDTQYF. The CDR3 DNA follows: TGTGCCAGCAGCGTCAGGAATGAATTCACAGATACGCAGTATTTT.

This clonotype was seen repeatedly, ten times or more. V is TRBV6-5 and J is TRBJ1-5; tentatively, D is TRBD1 (6 bases). V was pared by 2 bases and J by 7 bases, with 9 bases between. Germline CDR1 and CDR2: MNHEY and SVGAGI. This CDR3 is built from 13 residues. CDR3 nucleotide sequence: TGTGCCAGCAGTTACGGCAGGGGCCAGCCCCAGCATTTT. It encodes CASSYGRGQPQHF.

V and J are TRBV20-1 and TRBJ2-5; 11 positions match TRBD2. In germline, CDR1 is DFQATT, CDR2 SNEGSKA (reference sequence). The junction had 3 bases not matched to a gene; V was cut back by 6 bases and J by 3 bases. The CDR3 has 13 amino acids. The CDR3 region has the DNA TGCAGTGCCCCTAGCGGGGGGAAAGAGACCCAGTACTTC. This gives the protein CSAPSGGKETQYF.

In this sample, this clonotype turned up many times. V is TRBV18 and J is TRBJ2-7, with 7 bases aligning to TRBD1. The germline CDR1 and CDR2 sequences are KGHSH and LQKENI. This CDR3 is 16 amino acids long. Trimming at V came to 3 bases and at J to 1 base, leaving 9 bases not matched to a gene. The CDR3 reads CASSPTVTGASYEQYF. The DNA of the CDR3 is TGTGCCAGCTCACCGACAGTCACAGGGGCGTCCTACGAGCAGTACTTC. The full variable domain, rest sourced from reference TRBV18 and TRBJ2-7, is NAGVMQNPRHLVRRRGQEARLRCSPMKGHSHVYWYRQLPEEGLKFMVYLQKENIIDESGMPKERFSAEFPKEGPSILRIQQVVRGDSAAYFCASSPTVTGASYEQYFGPGTRLTVT.

This clonotype came up many times. The gene calls are TRBV9 and TRBJ1-4; D is undetermined. Germline CDR1 is SGDLS and CDR2 is YYNGEE. This CDR3 region has 15 residues. The germline V and J ends were trimmed by 0 bases and 3 bases, with 9 bases remaining between them. The CDR3 coding sequence is TGTGCCAGCAGCGTAGGAATAAATCCTAATGAAAAACTGTTTTTT. This sequence encodes CASSVGINPNEKLFF.

This chain joins TRBV28 and TRBJ2-1, with D unclear. Per the germline V gene, CDR1 is MDHEN and CDR2 is SYDVKM. Trimming stripped 6 bases from V and 2 bases from J, with 14 bases between. The CDR3 is 15 residues long. The CDR3 sequence: CASSSLVHAYNEQFF. The CDR3 DNA follows: TGTGCCAGCAGCAGCCTGGTGCACGCCTACAATGAGCAGTTCTTC.

This clonotype was picked up many times. This chain links TRBV7-2 with TRBJ1-2; no clear D. V was clipped by 3 bases and J by 4 bases, with 12 bases between them. CDR1 SGHTA and CDR2 FQGNSA come from the germline V gene. There are 14 residues in the CDR3. The DNA for the CDR3 is TGTGCCAGCAGCTTCATGGGTTGGGGCTATGGCTACACCTTC. It yields the protein CASSFMGWGYGYTF.

There are many counts of this clonotype. The chain carries TRBV7-9 and TRBJ2-7; 7 bases match TRBD2. The CDR3 runs 12 residues. CDR1 and CDR2 (germline): SEHNR, FQNEAQ (reference sequence). The junction had 7 bases not matched to a gene; V was cut back by 5 bases and J by 9 bases. The CDR3 DNA follows: TGTGCCAGCAGCCACCCCCCGGGAGGGCAGTACTTC. It yields the protein CASSHPPGGQYF.

This clonotype came up a few times. The chain carries TRBV5-1 and TRBJ2-3; 16 bases fit TRBD2. Trimming at V came to 4 bases and at J to 6 bases, leaving 8 bases not matched to a gene. Germline lookup yields CDR1 SGHRS and CDR2 YFSETQ. The CDR3 extends over 17 amino acids. In nucleotides, the CDR3 is TGCGCCAGCAGCCGCCCGGGACTAGCGGGGGGGCCTGATACGCAGTATTTT. This translates into CASSRPGLAGGPDTQYF.

This clonotype was detected only a few times. The chain combines TRBV20-1 with TRBJ1-5; D gene uncertain. Germline assignment: CDR1 DFQATT and CDR2 SNEGSKA (reference sequence). V lost 6 bases to trimming and J lost 1 base, with 16 bases between them. The length of the CDR3 is 15 residues. The CDR3 DNA is TGCAGTGCCGGGTGGAGCCCCGAGAGCAATCAGCCCCAGCATTTT. Protein product: CSAGWSPESNQPQHF.

This rearrangement joins TRBV9 to TRBJ2-7; the D gene is possibly TRBD1 (5 bases). The CDR3 contains 15 residues. Trimming took off 3 bases at V and 2 bases at J, with 15 bases between the two ends. CDR1 and CDR2 from the germline V gene are SGDLS and YYNGEE. The DNA for the CDR3 is TGTGCCAGCAGCGAGGGGTCCGCGGCCACCTACGAGCAGTACTTC. Translated: CASSEGSAATYEQYF. The variable domain in full, completed from reference TRBV9 and TRBJ2-7, reads DSGVTQTPKHLITATGQRVTLRCSPRSGDLSVYWYQQSLDQGLQFLIQYYNGEERAKGNILERFSAQQFPDLHSELNLSSLELGDSALYFCASSEGSAATYEQYFGPGTRLTVT.

The CDR3 region is CSARQAGQETQYF. The CDR3 DNA is TGCAGTGCCCGTCAAGCGGGGCAAGAGACCCAGTACTTC. V and J are TRBV20-1 and TRBJ2-5; TRBD2 matches at 7 bases. With 6 bases clipped from V and 2 bases from J, the junction kept 6 bases outside the gene matches. CDR1 is DFQATT, CDR2 SNEGSKA, per germline (reference sequence). The CDR3 sequence is 13 residues long.

The chain has TRBV3-1 and TRBJ2-1, with D unresolved. Trimming cost V 4 bases and J 0 bases, with 10 bases left between them. Germline CDR1 reads LGHDT; CDR2 reads YNNKEL (reference sequence). The CDR3 is 15 residues long. CDR3 region: CASSPSPSSYNEQFF. The CDR3 nucleotides read TGTGCCAGCAGCCCCTCCCCGAGCTCCTACAATGAGCAGTTCTTC.

This clonotype has at least ten counts. J is TRBJ2-1 and V is TRBV7-3; 8 bases are a match to TRBD1. The V and J ends lost 3 bases and 1 base, in that order; junction bases with no gene match: 2. This CDR3 spans 15 amino acids. CDR1 SGHTA and CDR2 FQGTGA come from the germline V gene. CDR3 DNA: TGTGCCAGCAGCTTCCGACAGGGGTCCTACAATGAGCAGTTCTTC. It yields the protein CASSFRQGSYNEQFF.

There are many counts of this clonotype. The chain links TRBV12-5 to TRBJ1-1; a weak D match, TRBD1 (5 bases). Trimming shortened V by 0 bases and J by 1 base, and 9 bases separated the two germline ends. This CDR3 comprises 15 residues. Looked up from germline, CDR1 is LGHNT and CDR2 is FRNRAP. The CDR3 sequence is CASGLVLGQNTEAFF. Here the CDR3 DNA reads TGTGCTAGTGGTTTGGTACTAGGACAGAACACTGAAGCTTTCTTT.